The 22 T cell receptor beta chains below were found in one sample sequenced in a study of cytomegalovirus exposure and HLA in healthy donors. Method: immunoSEQ multiplex PCR; TCRdb's copy keeps in-frame clones and lacks some. In the table there are 250,000 to 400,000 clones, roughly 86% of which are singletons. The sequenced sample consisted of PBMCs. The receptors were gathered from a young man in good health and CMV-seronegative.

The chain is built from TRBV10-1 and TRBJ2-2, with D possibly being TRBD2 (6 bases). CDR1 and CDR2 (germline): WNHNN, SYGVQD (reference sequence). The CDR3 covers 14 residues. Deletions cut 2 bases from V and 6 bases from J, with 10 bases between. The CDR3 DNA reads as TGCGCCAGCAGTGAGCGAGCGGGTTCCGGGGAGCTGTTTTTT. Its protein is CASSERAGSGELFF.

The chain has TRBV27 and TRBJ1-2, with TRBD1 matching 7 bases. CDR1 and CDR2 (germline): MNHEY, SMNVEV (reference sequence). The CDR3 runs 14 residues. V lost 1 base to trimming and J lost 7 bases; unmatched junction nucleotides: 6. This chain's CDR3 is CASSLWDSSGGYTF. The CDR3 DNA reads as TGTGCCAGCAGTTTATGGGACAGCTCGGGTGGCTACACCTTC.

This clone was seen a single time. The chain is built from TRBV4-1 and TRBJ2-6, with 9 bases lining up with TRBD1. Germline lookup yields CDR1 MGHRA and CDR2 YSYEKL. J gave up 1 base and V 5 bases, and 9 bases lay outside the gene matches. The CDR3 consists of 18 residues. In nucleotides, the CDR3 is TGCGCCAGCAGCTATTGGACAGGGGATGTTTCTGGGGCCAACGTCCTGACTTTC. This encodes CASSYWTGDVSGANVLTF.

This clone is a singleton in its sample. CDR3 protein: CASSSRIQGAYEQYF. The CDR3, as DNA: TGTGCCAGCAGCTCACGGATACAGGGGGCCTACGAGCAGTACTTC. The chain carries TRBV11-2 and TRBJ2-7; 8 bases map to TRBD1. The CDR3 runs 15 residues. Germline V CDR1 and CDR2: SGHAT, FQNNGV. Trimming took 4 bases from V and 2 from J; bases not matched to a gene: 7.

This clone appeared a single time. The chain uses TRBV7-2 and TRBJ2-2, with TRBD2 matching over 11 bases. V lost 5 bases to trimming and J lost 4 bases; unmatched junction nucleotides: 12. This CDR3 has 18 amino acids. From germline, CDR1 is SGHTA and CDR2 FQGNSA. The CDR3: CASSLRASGGSSTGELFF. As DNA, the CDR3 is TGTGCCAGCAGCCTCAGGGCTAGCGGGGGGTCGAGCACCGGGGAGCTGTTTTTT.

The rearrangement links TRBV7-2 to TRBJ2-7; 8 bases are shared with TRBD2. In germline, CDR1 is SGHTA, CDR2 FQGNSA. The CDR3 consists of 17 residues. V lost 5 bases, J lost 2 bases, and 14 bases stayed unmatched. CDR3 sequence (DNA): TGTGCCAGCAGCCAAGTCGCGGGACTAGAGGTTCCCTACGAGCAGTACTTC. It codes for CASSQVAGLEVPYEQYF. Full variable domain (outside the CDR3, taken from reference TRBV7-2 and TRBJ2-7): GAGVSQSPSNKVTEKGKDVELRCDPISGHTALYWYRQSLGQGLEFLIYFQGNSAPDKSGLPSDRFSAERTGGSVSTLTIQRTQQEDSAVYLCASSQVAGLEVPYEQYFGPGTRLTVT.

The chain has TRBV10-1 and TRBJ1-2, with 8 nucleotides matching TRBD1. This CDR3 is 13 amino acids long. The junction had 5 bases not matched to a gene; V was cut back by 3 bases and J by 8 bases. Looked up from germline, CDR1 is WNHNN and CDR2 is SYGVQD (reference sequence). CDR3: CASSDPGGVGYTF. CDR3 in DNA: TGCGCCAGCAGTGACCCAGGGGGCGTCGGCTACACCTTC.

The chain combines TRBV10-3 with TRBJ2-2; 7 bases are shared with TRBD1. Germline CDR1 and CDR2: ENHRY and SYGVKD. The trim removed 11 bases at V and 0 bases at J, leaving 9 bases unmatched. This CDR3 is built from 15 residues. DNA for the CDR3: TGTGCCGCCAGGGACGACAGGGCGAACACCGGGGAGCTGTTTTTT. Its protein is CAARDDRANTGELFF.

This chain joins TRBV7-8 and TRBJ2-3, with TRBD2 matching 10 bases. Germline V lookup: CDR1 SGHVS, CDR2 FQNEAQ. V shed 5 bases and J 0 bases; nucleotides not matched to a gene: 5. CDR3 length equals 16 residues. The CDR3 DNA follows: TGTGCCAGCAGCCCGCAGCGGGGGGGAAGCACAGATACGCAGTATTTT. It translates to CASSPQRGGSTDTQYF. Full variable domain (remainder filled in from reference TRBV7-8 and TRBJ2-3): GAGVSQSPRYKVAKRGQDVALRCDPISGHVSLFWYQQALGQGPEFLTYFQNEAQLDKSGLPSDRFFAERPEGSVSTLKIQRTQQEDSAVYLCASSPQRGGSTDTQYFGPGTRLTVL.

V and J are TRBV4-2 and TRBJ1-2, with 9 bases identical to TRBD1. This CDR3 has 14 residues. V lost 4 bases, J lost 8 bases, and 8 bases stayed unmatched. Germline-derived CDR1 and CDR2 are LGHNA and YNFKEQ. CDR3 nucleotide sequence: TGTGCCAGCAGCCGGGAACAGGGGGCGCGGGGCTACACCTTC. The encoded protein is CASSREQGARGYTF.

The chain links TRBV5-1 to TRBJ2-7; 10 bases line up with TRBD1. The CDR3 runs to 17 residues. Germline V lookup: CDR1 SGHRS, CDR2 YFSETQ. The junction had 11 bases not matched to a gene; V was cut back by 4 bases and J by 1 base. The CDR3: CASSTGTGAPKSYEQYF. The CDR3 DNA is TGCGCCAGCAGCACCGGGACAGGGGCGCCAAAATCCTACGAGCAGTACTTC.

The chain carries TRBV5-1 and TRBJ2-1; the D is unclear. V was cut by 0 bases and J by 11 bases, with 15 bases left in between. The CDR3 consists of 14 residues. The germline CDR1 and CDR2 sequences are SGHRS and YFSETQ. In DNA form, the CDR3 reads TGCGCCAGCAGCTTGGAGAGTCCCATGGTTAAGCAGTTCTTC. It translates to CASSLESPMVKQFF. The full variable domain, rest sourced from reference TRBV5-1 and TRBJ2-1, is KAGVTQTPRYLIKTRGQQVTLSCSPISGHRSVSWYQQTPGQGLQFLFEYFSETQRNKGNFPGRFSGRQFSNSRSEMNVSTLELGDSALYLCASSLESPMVKQFFGPGTRLTVL.

This chain connects TRBV5-4 to TRBJ1-1, with D tentatively TRBD1 (6 bases). V shed 4 bases and J shed 2 bases, with 15 bases lying between them. The CDR3 has 15 residues. Germline V lookup: CDR1 SGHNT, CDR2 YYREEE (reference sequence). CDR3 residues: CASSREGGPNTEAFF. The CDR3 DNA is TGTGCCAGCAGCCGGGAGGGGGGGCCCAACACTGAAGCTTTCTTT.

The table lists this clone with a count of one. The chain couples TRBV7-9 to TRBJ1-4; possible D gene TRBD1, 5 bases. The CDR3 covers 14 residues. The V end was cut by 2 bases, the J end by 5 bases, with 9 bases between. From germline, CDR1 is SEHNR and CDR2 FQNEAQ (reference sequence). The CDR3 loop is CASSLQAGNEKLFF. The CDR3 bases are TGTGCCAGCAGCTTACAGGCAGGGAATGAAAAACTGTTTTTT.

The chain has TRBV6-1 and TRBJ1-5; 11 bases fit TRBD1. This CDR3 is 15 amino acids long. With 6 bases clipped from V and 6 bases from J, the junction kept 7 bases outside the gene matches. Germline CDR1 and CDR2: MNHNS and SASEGT. The CDR3, as DNA: TGTGCCAGCAGGGTTGGACAGGGGGCCGTTCAGCCCCAGCATTTT. Its translation: CASRVGQGAVQPQHF.

The chain employs TRBV5-1 and TRBJ2-1, with a weak D call TRBD1 (5 bases). Trimming pared 5 bases from V and 3 bases from J, leaving 15 bases between. Germline V gives CDR1 SGHRS, CDR2 YFSETQ. CDR3 length: 15 residues. The CDR3 sequence: CASSVTAFLYNEQFF. In nucleotides, the CDR3 is TGCGCCAGCAGTGTGACAGCTTTCCTCTACAATGAGCAGTTCTTC.

This clone appeared once. This chain links TRBV18 with TRBJ1-2; 7 bases map to TRBD1. Trimming took 3 bases from V and 6 from J; bases not matched to a gene: 4. The CDR3 extends over 13 amino acids. CDR1 and CDR2 from the germline V gene are KGHSH and LQKENI. The CDR3 DNA reads TGTGCCAGCTCACCTCTGCAGGGGGATGGCTACACCTTC. Amino acids: CASSPLQGDGYTF.

The chain employs TRBV6-6 and TRBJ2-7; TRBD1 matches 9 bases. The V segment lost 9 bases and the J segment 3 bases; nucleotides outside the gene matches: 3. The CDR3 sequence is 12 residues long. Per the germline V gene, CDR1 is MNHNY and CDR2 is SVGAGI (reference sequence). CDR3 coding DNA: TGTGCCAGTTCGACAGGGGGCTACGAGCAGTACTTC. This codes for CASSTGGYEQYF.

The chain joins TRBV7-9 to TRBJ2-3, with 9 bases aligning to TRBD2. The CDR3 totals 18 residues. CDR1 SEHNR and CDR2 FQNEAQ come from the germline V gene (reference sequence). V dropped 0 bases and J dropped 0; count of bases not matched to a gene: 7. This CDR3 reads CASSLAAGGRVSTDTQYF. In DNA form, the CDR3 reads TGTGCCAGCAGCTTAGCAGCGGGGGGCCGGGTAAGCACAGATACGCAGTATTTT.

This chain links TRBV25-1 with TRBJ2-5, with D possibly TRBD2 on 5 matching bases. In germline, CDR1 is MGHDK, CDR2 SYGVNS. V lost 3 bases and J lost 6, with 14 bases in between. The CDR3 covers 14 residues. The CDR3 loop is CASSEPNGVKTQYF. CDR3 DNA: TGTGCCAGCAGTGAGCCAAACGGGGTAAAGACCCAGTACTTC.

The V gene is TRBV7-2, the J gene TRBJ1-2, with D perhaps matching TRBD1 (6 bases). This CDR3 spans 15 amino acids. Germline CDR1 and CDR2: SGHTA and FQGNSA. V lost 4 bases, J lost 4 bases, and 16 bases lay in between. The CDR3 reads CASSSRGTDPYGYTF. Written as DNA, the CDR3 is TGTGCCAGCAGCTCAAGGGGGACGGACCCCTATGGCTACACCTTC. The complete variable domain, with remaining parts taken from reference TRBV7-2 and TRBJ1-2, reads GAGVSQSPSNKVTEKGKDVELRCDPISGHTALYWYRQSLGQGLEFLIYFQGNSAPDKSGLPSDRFSAERTGGSVSTLTIQRTQQEDSAVYLCASSSRGTDPYGYTFGSGTRLTVV.

The chain couples TRBV19 to TRBJ1-5, with no clear D. The CDR3 runs 13 residues. Germline loops: CDR1 LNHDA, CDR2 SQIVND (reference sequence). Trimming removed 5 bases at V and 9 bases at J, with 14 bases between. In DNA, the CDR3 is TGTGCCAGTAGTGACCGGGTAGAATGGCCCCAGCATTTT. This codes for CASSDRVEWPQHF. Using reference TRBV19 and TRBJ1-5 for the parts outside the CDR3, the full variable domain is DGGITQSPKYLFRKEGQNVTLSCEQNLNHDAMYWYRQDPGQGLRLIYYSQIVNDFQKGDIAEGYSVSREKKESFPLTVTSAQKNPTAFYLCASSDRVEWPQHFGDGTRLSIL.